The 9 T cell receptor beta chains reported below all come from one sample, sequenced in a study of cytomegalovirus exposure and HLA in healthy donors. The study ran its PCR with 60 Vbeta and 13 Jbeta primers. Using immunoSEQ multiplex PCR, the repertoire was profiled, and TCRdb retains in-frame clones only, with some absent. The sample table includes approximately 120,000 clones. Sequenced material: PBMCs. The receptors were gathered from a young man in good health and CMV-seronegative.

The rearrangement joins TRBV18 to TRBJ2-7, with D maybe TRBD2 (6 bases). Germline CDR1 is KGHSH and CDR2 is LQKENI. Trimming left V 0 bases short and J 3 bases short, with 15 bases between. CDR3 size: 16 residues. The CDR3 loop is CASSPPSGLGGYEQYF. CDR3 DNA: TGTGCCAGCTCACCACCATCTGGGCTGGGGGGCTACGAGCAGTACTTC.

The CDR3 spells CASGKTGLNPEAFF. In DNA, the CDR3 is TGTGCCAGCGGAAAGACAGGGCTTAATCCTGAAGCTTTCTTT. The V call is TRBV5-6, the J call TRBJ1-1, with TRBD1 matching over 7 bases. This CDR3 contains 14 residues. V dropped 7 bases and J dropped 6; count of bases not matched to a gene: 12. The V gene's germline CDR1 is SGHDT and CDR2 YYEEEE.

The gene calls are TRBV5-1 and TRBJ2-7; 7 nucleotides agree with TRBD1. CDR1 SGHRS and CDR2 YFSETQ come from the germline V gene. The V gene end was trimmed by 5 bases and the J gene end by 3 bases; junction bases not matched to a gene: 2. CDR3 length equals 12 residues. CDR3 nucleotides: TGCGCCAGCAGAAGGACAGGCTACGAGCAGTACTTC. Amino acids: CASRRTGYEQYF.

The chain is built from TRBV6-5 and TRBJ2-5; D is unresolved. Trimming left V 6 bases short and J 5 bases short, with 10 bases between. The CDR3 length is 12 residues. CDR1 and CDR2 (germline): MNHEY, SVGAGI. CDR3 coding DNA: TGTGCCAGCAGCCACCTCCGGGAGACCCAGTACTTC. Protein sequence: CASSHLRETQYF.

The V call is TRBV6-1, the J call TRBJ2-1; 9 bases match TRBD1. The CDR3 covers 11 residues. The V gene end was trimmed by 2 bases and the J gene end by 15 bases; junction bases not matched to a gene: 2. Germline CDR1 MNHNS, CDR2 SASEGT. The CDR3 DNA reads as TGTGCCAGCAGTGAAAAGGGACAGGGGTTCTTC. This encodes CASSEKGQGFF.

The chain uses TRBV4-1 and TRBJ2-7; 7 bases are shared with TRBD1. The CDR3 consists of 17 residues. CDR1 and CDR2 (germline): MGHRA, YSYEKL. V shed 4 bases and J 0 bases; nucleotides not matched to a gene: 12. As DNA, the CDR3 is TGCGCCAGCAGCCGAGAAAACCGGGACAGTTACTCCTACGAGCAGTACTTC. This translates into CASSRENRDSYSYEQYF.

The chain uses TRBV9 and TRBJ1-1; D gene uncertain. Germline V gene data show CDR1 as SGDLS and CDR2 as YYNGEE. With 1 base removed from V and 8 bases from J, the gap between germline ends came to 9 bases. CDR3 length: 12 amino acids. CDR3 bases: TGTGCCAGCAGCGTATGGCCAACGGAAGCTTTCTTT. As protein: CASSVWPTEAFF.

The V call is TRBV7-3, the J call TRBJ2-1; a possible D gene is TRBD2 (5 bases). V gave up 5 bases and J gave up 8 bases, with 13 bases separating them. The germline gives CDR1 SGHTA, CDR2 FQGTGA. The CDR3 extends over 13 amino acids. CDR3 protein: CASSPIGSDEQFF. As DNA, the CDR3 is TGTGCCAGCAGCCCGATTGGTAGCGATGAGCAGTTCTTC.

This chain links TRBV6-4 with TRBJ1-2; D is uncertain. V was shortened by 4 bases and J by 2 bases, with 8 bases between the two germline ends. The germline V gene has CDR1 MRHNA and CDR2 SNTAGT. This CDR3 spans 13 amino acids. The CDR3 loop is CASSVGVNYGYTF. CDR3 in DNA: TGTGCCAGCAGTGTCGGGGTGAACTATGGCTACACCTTC.